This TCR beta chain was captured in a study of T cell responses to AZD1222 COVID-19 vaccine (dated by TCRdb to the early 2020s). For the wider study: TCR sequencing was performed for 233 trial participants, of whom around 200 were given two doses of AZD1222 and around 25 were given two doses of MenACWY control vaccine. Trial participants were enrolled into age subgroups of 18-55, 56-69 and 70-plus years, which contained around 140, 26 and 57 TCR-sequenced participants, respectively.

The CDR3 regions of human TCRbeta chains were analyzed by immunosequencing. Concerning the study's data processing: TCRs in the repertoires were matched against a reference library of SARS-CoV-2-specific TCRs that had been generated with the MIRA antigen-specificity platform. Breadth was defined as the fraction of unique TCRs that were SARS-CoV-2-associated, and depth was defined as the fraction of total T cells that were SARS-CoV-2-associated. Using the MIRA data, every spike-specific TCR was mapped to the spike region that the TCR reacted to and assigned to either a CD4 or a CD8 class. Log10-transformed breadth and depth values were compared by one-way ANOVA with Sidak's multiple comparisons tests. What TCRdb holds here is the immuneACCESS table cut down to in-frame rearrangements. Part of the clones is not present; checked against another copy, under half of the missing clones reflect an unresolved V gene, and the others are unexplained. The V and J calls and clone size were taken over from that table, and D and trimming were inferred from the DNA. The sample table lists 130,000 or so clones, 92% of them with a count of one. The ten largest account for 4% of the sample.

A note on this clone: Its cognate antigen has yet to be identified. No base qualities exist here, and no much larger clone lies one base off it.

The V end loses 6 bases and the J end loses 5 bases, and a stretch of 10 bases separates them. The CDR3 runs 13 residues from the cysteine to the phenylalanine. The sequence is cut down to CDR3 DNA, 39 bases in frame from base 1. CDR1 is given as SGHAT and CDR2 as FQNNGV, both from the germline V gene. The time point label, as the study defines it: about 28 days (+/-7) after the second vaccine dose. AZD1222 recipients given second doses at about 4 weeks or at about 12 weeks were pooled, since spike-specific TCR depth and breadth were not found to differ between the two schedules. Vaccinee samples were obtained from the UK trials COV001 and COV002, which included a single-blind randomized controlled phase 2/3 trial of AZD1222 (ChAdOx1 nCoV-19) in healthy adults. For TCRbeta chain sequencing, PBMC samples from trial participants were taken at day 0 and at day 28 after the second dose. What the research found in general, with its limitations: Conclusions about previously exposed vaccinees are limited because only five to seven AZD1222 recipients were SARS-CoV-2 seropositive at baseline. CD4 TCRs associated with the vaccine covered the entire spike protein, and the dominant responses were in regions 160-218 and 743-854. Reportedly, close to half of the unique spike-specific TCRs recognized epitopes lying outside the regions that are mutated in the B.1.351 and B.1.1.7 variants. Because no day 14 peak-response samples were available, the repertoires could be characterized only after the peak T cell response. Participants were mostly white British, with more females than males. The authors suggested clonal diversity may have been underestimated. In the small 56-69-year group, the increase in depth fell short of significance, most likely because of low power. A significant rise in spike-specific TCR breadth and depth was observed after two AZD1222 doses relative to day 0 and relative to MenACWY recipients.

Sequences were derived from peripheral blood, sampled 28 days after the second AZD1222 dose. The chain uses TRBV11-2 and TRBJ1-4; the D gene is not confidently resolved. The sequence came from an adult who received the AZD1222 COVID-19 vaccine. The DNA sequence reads TGTGCCAGCAGGTCGACTGTAAATGAAAAACTGTTTTTT. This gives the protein CASRSTVNEKLFF.